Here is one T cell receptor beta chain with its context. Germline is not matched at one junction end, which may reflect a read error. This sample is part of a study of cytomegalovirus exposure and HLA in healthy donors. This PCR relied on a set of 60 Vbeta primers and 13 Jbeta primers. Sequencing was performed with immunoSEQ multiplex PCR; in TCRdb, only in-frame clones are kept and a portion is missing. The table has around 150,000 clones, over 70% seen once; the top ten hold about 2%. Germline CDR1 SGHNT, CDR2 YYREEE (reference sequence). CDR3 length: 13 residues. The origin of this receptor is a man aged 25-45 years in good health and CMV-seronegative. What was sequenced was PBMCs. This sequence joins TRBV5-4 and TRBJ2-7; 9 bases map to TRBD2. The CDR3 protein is CASTLRASGIVDF. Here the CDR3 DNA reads TGTGCCAGCACCCTCCGGGCTAGCGGGATTGTGGACTTC.